Below, one TCR beta chain is given with its context. Sequenced by immunoSEQ multiplex PCR; TCRdb stores in-frame clones only, minus some. The sample includes about 190,000 clones, roughly nine tenths of them seen just once. These data are taken from a study of control samples from healthy donors and cancer patients. V was trimmed by 2 bases and J by 15 bases, leaving 15 bases between them. Germline V gene sequence: CDR1 MNHEY, CDR2 SVGEGT. The CDR3 runs 12 residues. This chain connects TRBV6-2 or TRBV6-3 to TRBJ2-3; D might be TRBD2 (6 bases). The sequence came from a man aged 25-40 years in good health. Sequenced: blood. The CDR3 region has the DNA TGTGCCAGCAGTTACGGAGCGACTAGTCCATATTTT. Its translation is CASSYGATSPYF.